The next 30 T cell receptor beta chains were all read from a single sample in a study of regulatory dendritic cells for organ transplantation. Sorted subsets were CFSE-labeled and cultured four to five days with allogeneic dendritic cells. No antigen is known for these receptors. Clones were read by immunoSEQ multiplex PCR, and TCRdb kept only the in-frame ones, dropping some. The sample records 12,000 or so clones, about 70% being singletons. The sample comprised naive CD4+ T cells from blood cultured with regulatory dendritic cells. As to subset: CD45RA+ naive T cells. The origin of the receptors is a human donor in good health.

This sequence joins TRBV5-4 and TRBJ1-1; 11 nucleotides agree with TRBD1. J lost 8 bases, V lost 4 bases, and 7 bases had no gene match. The CDR3 has 14 amino acids. Germline assignment: CDR1 SGHNT and CDR2 YYREEE (reference sequence). The CDR3 DNA sequence: TGTGCCAGCAGCGAGGGACAGGGGGTTTTAGAAGCTTTCTTT. It codes for CASSEGQGVLEAFF.

The chain is built from TRBV5-1 and TRBJ2-7, with 8 bases lining up with TRBD1. CDR3 length: 13 amino acids. V shed 5 bases and J 2 bases; nucleotides not matched to a gene: 3. Germline values: CDR1 SGHRS, CDR2 YFSETQ. The CDR3 loop is CASSKTGAYEQYF. In nucleotides, the CDR3 is TGCGCCAGCAGTAAGACAGGGGCCTACGAGCAGTACTTC.

This clone appeared a single time. The rearrangement links TRBV7-3 to TRBJ2-3; maybe TRBD2 (6 bases). Germline CDR1 reads SGHTA; CDR2 reads FQGTGA. CDR3 size: 16 residues. The V end was cut by 2 bases, the J end by 0 bases, with 12 bases between. CDR3 region: CASSLVGGASTDTQYF. Here the CDR3 DNA reads TGTGCCAGCAGCTTAGTCGGCGGGGCTAGCACAGATACGCAGTATTTT.

This chain connects TRBV5-1 to TRBJ2-3; a weak D match, TRBD2 (6 bases). Germline V gives CDR1 SGHRS, CDR2 YFSETQ. CDR3 length equals 14 residues. The V gene lost 5 bases and the J gene lost 2 bases, with 12 bases spanning the gap. CDR3 bases: TGCGCCAGCAGAGGTAGCGGCCTCACAGATACGCAGTATTTT. Protein: CASRGSGLTDTQYF.

This clone came up once. The chain joins TRBV10-3 to TRBJ2-7; TRBD1 aligns across 9 bases. CDR1 ENHRY and CDR2 SYGVKD come from the germline V gene. This CDR3 is built from 12 residues. V lost 7 bases to trimming and J lost 5 bases; unmatched junction nucleotides: 3. DNA of the CDR3: TGTGCCATCACCGGGACAGGGAACGAGCAGTACTTC. Translation: CAITGTGNEQYF.

The chain combines TRBV2 with TRBJ2-2, with 12 bases fitting TRBD2. V gave up 5 bases and J gave up 5 bases; unmatched junction bases: 12. The V gene's germline CDR1 is SNHLY and CDR2 FYNNEI. CDR3 length equals 18 residues. The CDR3 sequence: CASSPSSGGAGETGELFF. DNA of the CDR3: TGTGCCAGCAGTCCTTCTAGCGGGGGGGCAGGAGAAACCGGGGAGCTGTTTTTT. The full variable domain, with the rest looked up from reference TRBV2 and TRBJ2-2, is EPEVTQTPSHQVTQMGQEVILRCVPISNHLYFYWYRQILGQKVEFLVSFYNNEISEKSEIFDDQFSVERPDGSNFTLKIRSTKLEDSAMYFCASSPSSGGAGETGELFFGEGSRLTVL.

V gene TRBV11-3 combines with J gene TRBJ2-7, with a tentative D call TRBD1 (5 bases). The V gene lost 5 bases and the J gene lost 5 bases, with 16 bases spanning the gap. The CDR3 runs to 14 residues. CDR1 SGHNT and CDR2 YENEEA come from the germline V gene. DNA for the CDR3: TGTGCCAGCAGCCCACTACACAGGTTTGACGAGCAGTACTTC. This sequence encodes CASSPLHRFDEQYF.

The chain recombines TRBV5-4 with TRBJ2-5; TRBD2 matches 10 bases. J gave up 4 bases and V 0 bases, and 9 bases lay outside the gene matches. CDR1 is SGHNT, CDR2 YYREEE, per germline (reference sequence). The CDR3 runs to 17 residues. CDR3 sequence: CASSLAQAGGPGETQYF. CDR3 sequence (DNA): TGTGCCAGCAGCTTGGCCCAAGCGGGGGGGCCAGGAGAGACCCAGTACTTC.

The chain couples TRBV18 to TRBJ2-3; 11 positions agree with TRBD2. The ends lost 2 bases at V and 5 bases at J; junction bases unmatched: 3. This CDR3 contains 15 residues. CDR1 is KGHSH, CDR2 LQKENI, per germline. The CDR3 loop reads CASSPTSGGGDTQYF. CDR3 sequence (DNA): TGTGCCAGCTCACCAACTAGCGGGGGTGGAGATACGCAGTATTTT. The full variable domain, its missing parts supplied by reference TRBV18 and TRBJ2-3, is NAGVMQNPRHLVRRRGQEARLRCSPMKGHSHVYWYRQLPEEGLKFMVYLQKENIIDESGMPKERFSAEFPKEGPSILRIQQVVRGDSAAYFCASSPTSGGGDTQYFGPGTRLTVL.

This clone came up once. DNA for the CDR3: TGTGCCAGTAGTGTAACGACAGGGGGAAGGAACTATGGCTACACCTTC. Its translation: CASSVTTGGRNYGYTF. The chain uses TRBV19 and TRBJ1-2; 9 nucleotides match TRBD1. V shed 5 bases and J 2 bases; nucleotides not matched to a gene: 9. CDR1 LNHDA and CDR2 SQIVND come from the germline V gene (reference sequence). The CDR3 has 16 residues. Using reference TRBV19 and TRBJ1-2 for the parts outside the CDR3, the full variable domain is DGGITQSPKYLFRKEGQNVTLSCEQNLNHDAMYWYRQDPGQGLRLIYYSQIVNDFQKGDIAEGYSVSREKKESFPLTVTSAQKNPTAFYLCASSVTTGGRNYGYTFGSGTRLTVV.

This chain links TRBV2 with TRBJ2-1, with TRBD1 matching 10 bases. CDR3 length: 16 residues. Germline CDR1 SNHLY, CDR2 FYNNEI. Trimming cost V 0 bases and J 5 bases; bases outside gene matches: 4. The CDR3 loop reads CASSEALGTGDNEQFF. The CDR3, as DNA: TGTGCCAGCAGTGAAGCGCTTGGGACAGGGGACAATGAGCAGTTCTTC.

The V gene is TRBV9, the J gene TRBJ2-3; D gene uncertain. The ends were cut back, 1 base at V and 0 bases at J, with 9 bases in the middle. Germline V gene lookup returns CDR1 SGDLS and CDR2 YYNGEE. The CDR3 is 15 amino acids. The CDR3 region has the DNA TGTGCCAGCAGCGTATCCGCTATCAGCACAGATACGCAGTATTTT. This translates into CASSVSAISTDTQYF.

This clone has just a few counts. The chain couples TRBV10-3 to TRBJ2-1; TRBD2 agrees at 8 bases. With 2 bases clipped from V and 0 bases from J, the junction kept 3 bases outside the gene matches. CDR3 length: 16 residues. Germline V gives CDR1 ENHRY, CDR2 SYGVKD. This CDR3 reads CAISEPGTSSYNEQFF. In nucleotides, the CDR3 is TGTGCCATCAGTGAGCCAGGGACTAGCTCCTACAATGAGCAGTTCTTC.

V and J are TRBV6-1 and TRBJ1-6; no reliable D call. V lost 4 bases to trimming and J lost 10 bases, with 2 bases between them. The CDR3 has 10 residues. The germline CDR1 and CDR2 sequences are MNHNS and SASEGT. The CDR3 here is CASSASPLHF. The CDR3 DNA sequence: TGTGCCAGCAGTGCGTCACCCCTCCACTTT.

J is TRBJ2-2 and V is TRBV28; TRBD2 matches at 8 bases. The CDR3 totals 14 residues. CDR1 and CDR2 (germline): MDHEN, SYDVKM. The trim removed 5 bases at V and 6 bases at J, leaving 5 bases unmatched. Here the CDR3 DNA reads TGTGCCAGCAGTACCGGGGGGGCGCCCGGGGAGCTGTTTTTT. It encodes CASSTGGAPGELFF. The full variable domain, with the rest looked up from reference TRBV28 and TRBJ2-2, is DVKVTQSSRYLVKRTGEKVFLECVQDMDHENMFWYRQDPGLGLRLIYFSYDVKMKEKGDIPEGYSVSREKKERFSLILESASTNQTSMYLCASSTGGAPGELFFGEGSRLTVL.

The rearrangement uses TRBV7-9 and TRBJ2-5, with 10 nucleotides matching TRBD2. Germline CDR1 SEHNR, CDR2 FQNEAQ (reference sequence). The junction had 3 bases not matched to a gene; V was cut back by 0 bases and J by 5 bases. CDR3 length: 15 amino acids. The DNA for the CDR3 is TGTGCCAGCAGCTTAGCGAGCGGGGGGGCCGAGACCCAGTACTTC. It translates to CASSLASGGAETQYF.

J is TRBJ1-1 and V is TRBV10-2, with a weak D call TRBD1 (5 bases). Trimming shortened V by 2 bases and J by 2 bases, and 6 bases separated the two germline ends. CDR1 and CDR2 (germline): WSHSY, SAAADI. CDR3 length: 13 residues. The CDR3 spells CASSEQGNTEAFF. As DNA, the CDR3 is TGCGCCAGCAGTGAGCAGGGAAACACTGAAGCTTTCTTT.

The chain combines TRBV9 with TRBJ2-7; possible D gene TRBD1, 6 bases. Trimming removed 4 bases at V and 1 base at J, with 15 bases between. In germline, CDR1 is SGDLS, CDR2 YYNGEE. This CDR3 has 15 amino acids. As DNA, the CDR3 is TGTGCCAGCAGCACGGACGGGACACTTTCCTACGAGCAGTACTTC. As protein: CASSTDGTLSYEQYF. Variable domain in full (rest from reference TRBV9 and TRBJ2-7): DSGVTQTPKHLITATGQRVTLRCSPRSGDLSVYWYQQSLDQGLQFLIQYYNGEERAKGNILERFSAQQFPDLHSELNLSSLELGDSALYFCASSTDGTLSYEQYFGPGTRLTVT.

The V gene is TRBV5-6, the J gene TRBJ1-5; no definite D call. CDR1 is SGHDT and CDR2 is YYEEEE in the germline V gene. CDR3 size: 13 residues. V lost 3 bases and J 7 bases, leaving 11 bases between the germline ends. CDR3 DNA: TGTGCCAGCAGCTCCCAAGAGTCGCAGCCCCAGCATTTT. Translation gives CASSSQESQPQHF. The complete variable domain, with remaining parts taken from reference TRBV5-6 and TRBJ1-5, reads DAGVTQSPTHLIKTRGQQVTLRCSPKSGHDTVSWYQQALGQGPQFIFQYYEEEERQRGNFPDRFSGHQFPNYSSELNVNALLLGDSALYLCASSSQESQPQHFGDGTRLSIL.

V and J are TRBV5-5 and TRBJ1-3; 7 bases line up with TRBD1. Trimming at V came to 4 bases and at J to 0 bases, leaving 4 bases not matched to a gene. The CDR3 runs 15 residues. The germline CDR1 and CDR2 sequences are SGHKS and YYEKEE (reference sequence). The CDR3 region has the DNA TGTGCCAGCAGCCTGGGACAGAACTCTGGAAACACCATATATTTT. Its translation: CASSLGQNSGNTIYF. Full variable domain (outside the CDR3, taken from reference TRBV5-5 and TRBJ1-3): DAGVTQSPTHLIKTRGQQVTLRCSPISGHKSVSWYQQVLGQGPQFIFQYYEKEERGRGNFPDRFSARQFPNYSSELNVNALLLGDSALYLCASSLGQNSGNTIYFGEGSWLTVV.

This chain links TRBV6-5 with TRBJ1-1; D unresolved. The CDR3 contains 13 residues. The germline V and J ends were trimmed by 4 bases and 1 base, with 7 bases remaining between them. Germline loops: CDR1 MNHEY, CDR2 SVGAGI. CDR3 region: CASSSPWNTEAFF. For the CDR3, the DNA is TGTGCCAGCAGTTCCCCGTGGAACACTGAAGCTTTCTTT.

The chain employs TRBV6-1 and TRBJ1-3, with TRBD1 matching 8 bases. The CDR3 contains 19 residues. Germline CDR1 reads MNHNS; CDR2 reads SASEGT. J was trimmed by 0 bases and V by 3 bases; bases with no gene match: 13. This CDR3 is CASSETGTGAQYSGNTIYF. For the CDR3, the DNA is TGTGCCAGCAGTGAGACCGGGACAGGAGCCCAATACTCTGGAAACACCATATATTTT.

The CDR3 sequence: CASSFGTSGYTDTQYF. The CDR3 DNA sequence: TGTGCCAGCAGCTTCGGGACTAGCGGATACACAGATACGCAGTATTTT. The genes are TRBV7-2 and TRBJ2-3, with 11 nucleotides matching TRBD2. The ends lost 3 bases at V and 2 bases at J; junction bases unmatched: 4. CDR3 size: 16 residues. Germline V CDR1 and CDR2: SGHTA, FQGNSA.

The V call is TRBV19, the J call TRBJ2-6; weak D call: TRBD2 (6 bases). Germline loops: CDR1 LNHDA, CDR2 SQIVND (reference sequence). Trimming took off 4 bases at V and 0 bases at J, with 13 bases between the two ends. This CDR3 has 17 residues. The CDR3 reads CASSTSGGSSGANVLTF. CDR3 DNA sequence: TGTGCCAGTAGTACGTCCGGGGGAAGCTCTGGGGCCAACGTCCTGACTTTC.

The rearrangement uses TRBV5-1 and TRBJ1-4; TRBD1 is a possible D gene (6 bases). CDR1 is SGHRS, CDR2 YFSETQ, per germline. This CDR3 contains 15 residues. V was cut by 4 bases and J by 2 bases, with 12 bases left in between. The CDR3 DNA sequence: TGCGCCAGCAGCGACCCACAGGGTACTAATGAAAAACTGTTTTTT. Its translation: CASSDPQGTNEKLFF.

The rearrangement uses TRBV5-6 and TRBJ2-3; 13 bases line up with TRBD2. The CDR3 length is 16 residues. The trim removed 3 bases at V and 1 base at J, leaving 2 bases unmatched. Germline assignment: CDR1 SGHDT and CDR2 YYEEEE. CDR3 in DNA: TGTGCCAGCAGCTACGGGACTAGCGGGGGCACAGATACGCAGTATTTT. Translating it yields CASSYGTSGGTDTQYF.

The chain employs TRBV28 and TRBJ1-5; 7 positions match TRBD1. Per the germline V gene, CDR1 is MDHEN and CDR2 is SYDVKM. After removal of 6 bases from V and 6 bases from J, the junction contained 8 bases not matched to a gene. The CDR3 spans 14 residues. The CDR3 sequence is CASSLPGGSQPQHF. CDR3 bases: TGTGCCAGCAGCCTCCCAGGGGGTAGTCAGCCCCAGCATTTT. The variable domain in full, completed from reference TRBV28 and TRBJ1-5, reads DVKVTQSSRYLVKRTGEKVFLECVQDMDHENMFWYRQDPGLGLRLIYFSYDVKMKEKGDIPEGYSVSREKKERFSLILESASTNQTSMYLCASSLPGGSQPQHFGDGTRLSIL.

The V and J genes are TRBV21-1 and TRBJ2-2; TRBD2, as called in the table, went unchecked against the DNA. TRBV21-1 is noted as a pseudogene. This CDR3 comprises 13 residues. The CDR3 region is CASHIEAPGELFF. As DNA, the CDR3 is TGTGCCAGCCACATAGAGGCACCCGGGGAGCTGTTTTTT.

The chain employs TRBV2 and TRBJ2-1, with 9 bases that match TRBD1. CDR3 length: 14 amino acids. The germline V gene has CDR1 SNHLY and CDR2 FYNNEI. Trimming removed 10 bases from V and 7 bases from J; junction bases left unmatched: 11. Written as DNA, the CDR3 is TGTGCCACCCAGGGGGGGACAGGGTGGAATGAGCAGTTCTTC. Translated, it gives CATQGGTGWNEQFF.

The chain employs TRBV7-2 and TRBJ1-2; tentative D call: TRBD1 (6 bases). The germline CDR1 and CDR2 sequences are SGHTA and FQGNSA. Trimming stripped 3 bases from V and 6 bases from J, with 11 bases between. This CDR3 has 13 residues. CDR3 DNA sequence: TGTGCCAGCAGCTTTAAAGGGGGAAATGGCTACACCTTC. This encodes CASSFKGGNGYTF.